The entry that follows covers one T cell receptor beta chain sequence. Its antigen is as yet unknown. Clones were read by immunoSEQ multiplex PCR, and TCRdb kept only the in-frame ones, dropping some. Among about 59,000 clones listed, 90% to 95% were seen once. The data are from a study of graft-versus-host responses after intestinal transplantation. Overall study context: In this cohort, recipients had multivisceral, liver-intestinal, or isolated intestinal transplants. Anti-thymocyte globulin served as induction for all recipients, who then took tacrolimus and steroids for about 3 years.

The CDR3 runs to 15 residues. After removal of 2 bases from V and 2 bases from J, the junction contained 5 bases not matched to a gene. Germline CDR1 and CDR2: MGHRA and YSYEKL. Overall study results and limits: Across patients carrying graft-donor T cell macrochimerism, allografts held high graft-versus-host to host-versus-graft clonal ratios.

The source was unstimulated CD4+ T cells sorted from spleen or lymph node cells, collected before transplant. This chain joins TRBV4-1 and TRBJ1-2; 7 bases are shared with TRBD1. This receptor was taken from a human donor who was the organ donor for an intestinal transplant. The CDR3 sequence: CASSQNGGQNYGYTF. CDR3 DNA: TGCGCCAGCAGCCAAAACGGGGGACAGAACTATGGCTACACCTTC.